The 31 T cell receptor beta chains below were found in one sample sequenced in a study of blood T cells in healthy people across ages. A sample-barcoded 5' primer and a J-beta primer mix were used in a second PCR of roughly 7 to 11 cycles. TCRdb fed the 5' RACE reads into MiXCR, producing one record per CDR3 protein. The sample contains 1.5 million to 2 million distinct CDR3 sequences, roughly 28% of which appear only once. The specimen was blood. These receptors were obtained from a woman aged 25 to 45 in good health.

V usage is TRBV6-1 and J usage is TRBJ2-2, with TRBD2 matching 15 bases. The junction had 15 bases not matched to a gene; V was cut back by 6 bases and J by 4 bases. The CDR3 is 20 amino acids. CDR1 MNHNS and CDR2 SASEGT come from the germline V gene. CDR3 nucleotide sequence: TGTGCCAGCAGCCAACTGTCCGGACTAGCGGGGGGGCGCGGCACCGGGGAGCTGTTTTTT. Amino acids: CASSQLSGLAGGRGTGELFF.

Details on this clonotype: This clone may be a read error of a much larger clone one base away. The chain has TRBV28 and TRBJ2-5; D unresolved. The J call may be in error: the DNA end matches TRBJ2-4 better. The CDR3 totals 15 residues. Per germline, CDR1 MDHEN and CDR2 SYDVKM. In DNA form, the CDR3 reads TGTGCCAGCAGTTTTGGGTCTATGACGGAAAGCATTCAGTACTTC. This translates into CASSFGSMTESIQYF.

Notes on this clonotype: One junction end does not reproduce the germline sequence, and a read error may be involved. The chain uses TRBV12-3 or TRBV12-4 and TRBJ2-3; 10 bases agree with TRBD2. The CDR3 extends over 16 amino acids. DNA of the CDR3: TGTGCCAGCAGTCGAACTAGCGGGGTTAGAACAGATGCGCAGTATTTT. Translated, it gives CASSRTSGVRTDAQYF.

The rearrangement links TRBV6-2 or TRBV6-3 to TRBJ1-2; D is perhaps TRBD1 (5 bases). Germline assignment: CDR1 MNHEY and CDR2 SVGEGT. The V gene lost 9 bases and the J gene lost 6 bases, with 17 bases spanning the gap. The CDR3 sequence is 13 residues long. CDR3 region: CARGLRGSHGYTF. CDR3 nucleotides: TGTGCCAGGGGCCTACGGGGGAGTCATGGCTACACCTTC.

The CDR3 loop reads CASGPPGAASYNEQFF. The CDR3 DNA sequence: TGTGCTAGTGGGCCCCCAGGCGCAGCCTCCTACAATGAGCAGTTCTTC. The rearrangement uses TRBV12-5 and TRBJ2-1, with D hard to call. Germline V lookup: CDR1 LGHNT, CDR2 FRNRAP. The CDR3 has 16 amino acids. V was pared by 6 bases and J by 0 bases, with 15 bases between.

This clonotype was recorded many times. The chain couples TRBV3-1 to TRBJ1-2; a possible D gene is TRBD1 (6 bases). The V and J ends lost 0 bases and 5 bases respectively, with 7 bases between them. Per germline, CDR1 LGHDT and CDR2 YNNKEL (reference sequence). This CDR3 contains 13 residues. This CDR3 reads CASSQDQGYGYTF. The CDR3 region has the DNA TGTGCCAGCAGCCAAGATCAGGGGTATGGCTACACCTTC.

This chain joins TRBV10-3 and TRBJ1-1, with a weak D call TRBD1 (6 bases). The V end was cut by 3 bases, the J end by 1 base, with 24 bases between. Germline V gene lookup returns CDR1 ENHRY and CDR2 SYGVKD. The CDR3 length is 19 residues. CDR3 sequence: CAISDLGGQTIGANTEAFF. The CDR3 DNA reads as TGTGCCATCAGTGATTTGGGAGGACAGACAATAGGAGCGAACACTGAAGCTTTCTTT.

The rearrangement uses TRBV3-1 and TRBJ2-7, with 12 bases aligning to TRBD1. The CDR3 runs to 18 residues. Trimming cost V 1 base and J 3 bases; bases outside gene matches: 10. Germline CDR1 LGHDT, CDR2 YNNKEL (reference sequence). The CDR3 sequence: CASSQAPGQGARGYEQYF. The DNA of the CDR3 is TGTGCCAGCAGCCAAGCACCGGGACAGGGGGCCAGGGGCTACGAGCAGTACTTC.

The table lists this clonotype with many counts. The gene calls are TRBV7-9 and TRBJ2-5; no clear D gene. The ends were cut back, 2 bases at V and 4 bases at J, with 5 bases in the middle. Germline values: CDR1 SEHNR, CDR2 FQNEAQ (reference sequence). This CDR3 has 12 residues. The CDR3 sequence is CASSLFPETQYF. The CDR3, as DNA: TGTGCCAGCAGCTTATTCCCAGAGACCCAGTACTTC.

This clonotype was picked up many times. The V call is TRBV29-1, the J call TRBJ2-3; D not certain. This CDR3 has 12 residues. From germline, CDR1 is SQVTM and CDR2 ANQGSEA. The V end lost 2 bases, the J end lost 6 bases, and 9 bases lay between the germline ends. The CDR3 coding sequence is TGCAGCGTTGAACAGCCCTCCGATACGCAGTATTTT. Translation gives CSVEQPSDTQYF.

As to this clonotype: A junction end diverges from the germline sequence, so it may reflect a read error. This chain uses TRBV10-3 with TRBJ2-2, with D uncertain. The CDR3 has 14 residues. Germline CDR1 ENHRY, CDR2 SYGVKD. The CDR3 region is CVIPSSSRTGELFF. Written as DNA, the CDR3 is TGTGTCATCCCATCGTCTTCTAGGACCGGGGAGCTGTTTTTT.

This clonotype has only a few counts. This chain uses TRBV11-2 with TRBJ2-7; TRBD2 aligns across 12 bases. The CDR3 consists of 15 residues. The V gene's germline CDR1 is SGHAT and CDR2 FQNNGV. The junction had 5 bases not matched to a gene; V was cut back by 6 bases and J by 2 bases. CDR3 DNA sequence: TGTGCCAGCAGTTATGGGACTAGCGGGCCCTACGAGCAGTACTTC. Encoded protein: CASSYGTSGPYEQYF.

Only a few counts were recorded for this clonotype. This rearrangement joins TRBV30 to TRBJ1-5; D unresolved. Trimming took off 2 bases at V and 4 bases at J, with 9 bases between the two ends. Germline V CDR1 and CDR2: GTSNPN, SVGIG (reference sequence). The CDR3 extends over 13 amino acids. This CDR3 is CAWSLGSNQPQHF. The CDR3 DNA reads TGTGCCTGGAGTTTGGGTTCAAATCAGCCCCAGCATTTT.

The table lists this clonotype with a few counts. V is TRBV28 and J is TRBJ1-5, with 9 positions matching TRBD1. Germline V lookup: CDR1 MDHEN, CDR2 SYDVKM. The ends lost 6 bases at V and 6 bases at J; junction bases unmatched: 0. This CDR3 region has 12 residues. The CDR3, as DNA: TGTGCCAGCAGACAGGGGGCTCAGCCCCAGCATTTT. Translated: CASRQGAQPQHF.

The sample holds a few counts of this clonotype. The rearrangement uses TRBV11-2 and TRBJ2-3; TRBD2 aligns across 7 bases. V lost 3 bases to trimming and J lost 7 bases; unmatched junction nucleotides: 4. Germline CDR1 SGHAT, CDR2 FQNNGV. The CDR3 loop spans 13 amino acids. Here the CDR3 DNA reads TGTGCCAGCAGCTTCGGACTAGAATATACGCAGTATTTT. Translation gives CASSFGLEYTQYF.

This rearrangement joins TRBV6-5 to TRBJ1-6; tentative D call: TRBD1 (5 bases). This CDR3 contains 13 residues. The V gene lost 6 bases and the J gene lost 7 bases, with 10 bases spanning the gap. Germline-derived CDR1 and CDR2 are MNHEY and SVGAGI. The CDR3 loop is CASRRGQNSPLHF. In DNA, the CDR3 is TGTGCCAGCAGAAGGGGCCAAAATTCACCCCTCCACTTT.

This clonotype appeared a few times. The chain has TRBV20-1 and TRBJ1-2, with D maybe TRBD1 (6 bases). This CDR3 region has 14 residues. The V end was cut by 3 bases, the J end by 2 bases, with 13 bases between. CDR1 and CDR2 from the germline V gene are DFQATT and SNEGSKA (reference sequence). CDR3 bases: TGCAGTGCTAGGGAATATGGACAGAACTATGGCTACACCTTC. It yields the protein CSAREYGQNYGYTF.

This clonotype has more than one count but fewer than ten. The V and J genes are TRBV20-1 and TRBJ2-5, with 8 bases aligning to TRBD1. The V segment lost 4 bases and the J segment 4 bases; nucleotides outside the gene matches: 11. Germline CDR1 and CDR2: DFQATT and SNEGSKA (reference sequence). The CDR3 covers 15 residues. The chain's CDR3 is CSAKGITGGGETQYF. The CDR3 DNA reads TGCAGTGCTAAAGGGATCACAGGGGGTGGAGAGACCCAGTACTTC.

The sample holds a few counts of this clonotype. This sequence joins TRBV2 and TRBJ1-5, with D hard to call. The CDR3 is made up of 15 amino acids. Germline V lookup: CDR1 SNHLY, CDR2 FYNNEI. Trimming shortened V by 9 bases and J by 2 bases, and 17 bases separated the two germline ends. Here the CDR3 reads CASDWWVNGNQPQHF. Here the CDR3 DNA reads TGTGCCAGTGATTGGTGGGTAAACGGCAATCAGCCCCAGCATTTT.

This clonotype was detected only a few times. The chain recombines TRBV14 with TRBJ2-1; TRBD1 matches 7 bases. This CDR3 is 16 amino acids long. V lost 2 bases and J lost 7; bases outside the gene matches: 11. Germline V lookup: CDR1 SGHDN, CDR2 FVKESK. CDR3 region: CASSQSPRGPRNEQFF. The CDR3 DNA sequence: TGTGCCAGCAGCCAATCCCCGAGGGGGCCTAGAAATGAGCAGTTCTTC.

Of note for this clonotype: A much larger clone differs from this one at a single base, so this may be a read error. V is TRBV6-5 and J is TRBJ2-7, with TRBD1 identical over 9 bases. This CDR3 region has 15 residues. CDR1 and CDR2 from the germline V gene are MNHEY and SVGAGI. Here the CDR3 reads CAGSYGTGYRYEQYF. The CDR3 nucleotides are TGTGCCGGCAGTTATGGGACAGGGTATCGCTACGAGCAGTACTTC.

The table lists this clonotype with many counts. The rearrangement uses TRBV10-3 and TRBJ2-1, with no clear D. Trimming removed 4 bases at V and 4 bases at J, with 14 bases between. CDR1 is ENHRY and CDR2 is SYGVKD in the germline V gene. The CDR3 sequence is 15 residues long. CDR3: CAISGPDPLYNEQFF. DNA of the CDR3: TGTGCCATCAGTGGCCCGGACCCCCTTTACAATGAGCAGTTCTTC.

At least ten counts were recorded for this clonotype. V usage is TRBV7-2 and J usage is TRBJ2-5, with D possibly TRBD1 on 8 matching bases. Matching the DNA end better, TRBJ2-7 makes the J call doubtful. CDR3 length: 15 amino acids. From germline, CDR1 is SGHTA and CDR2 FQGNSA. In DNA, the CDR3 is TGTGCCAGCAGCGGGACTACAGGGGGTACCCACGAGCAGTACTTC. Its protein product is CASSGTTGGTHEQYF.

This clonotype was recorded a few times. This sequence joins TRBV5-5 and TRBJ2-3; D tentatively fits TRBD1 or TRBD2 (5 bases each). Germline lookup yields CDR1 SGHKS and CDR2 YYEKEE (reference sequence). The CDR3 length is 17 residues. V was pared by 3 bases and J by 3 bases, with 20 bases between. CDR3 amino acids: CASSSPTTRESTDTQYF. The CDR3 nucleotides read TGTGCCAGCAGCTCGCCAACAACCAGGGAGTCTACAGATACGCAGTATTTT.

This sequence joins TRBV9 and TRBJ1-1; D remains ambiguous. CDR3 length: 13 residues. V was trimmed by 1 base and J by 7 bases, leaving 11 bases between them. Germline V CDR1 and CDR2: SGDLS, YYNGEE. CDR3 sequence (DNA): TGTGCCAGCAGCGTATTAACCACGGTTGAAGCTTTCTTT. Encoded protein: CASSVLTTVEAFF.

Here the CDR3 reads CASSVDRVGGYTF. As DNA, the CDR3 is TGTGCCAGCAGTGTGGACAGGGTGGGTGGCTACACCTTC. V is TRBV6-5 and J is TRBJ1-2, with 8 positions matching TRBD1. The CDR3 has 13 amino acids. Looked up from germline, CDR1 is MNHEY and CDR2 is SVGAGI. V was clipped by 5 bases and J by 7 bases; unmatched bases: 6.

This chain uses TRBV12-3 or TRBV12-4 with TRBJ1-2; 8 bases align to TRBD1. CDR3 length: 12 amino acids. The ends lost 6 bases at V and 8 bases at J; junction bases unmatched: 5. CDR3 protein: CASSTWDRGYTF. The CDR3 nucleotides are TGTGCCAGCAGCACCTGGGACAGGGGCTACACCTTC.

The chain joins TRBV3-1 to TRBJ2-1, with TRBD2 identical over 12 bases. This CDR3 spans 13 amino acids. Trimming took 4 bases from V and 13 from J; bases not matched to a gene: 5. Germline V lookup: CDR1 LGHDT, CDR2 YNNKEL (reference sequence). CDR3 region: CASSLWTSGAQFF. CDR3 in DNA: TGTGCCAGCAGCCTTTGGACTAGCGGGGCCCAGTTCTTC.

In the case of this clonotype: The CDR3 does not end in the conserved phenylalanine or tryptophan, so this is likely a read error. No DNA is shown, since the ends of the CDR3 on it are uncertain; the CDR3 is the one TCRdb lists. The rearrangement links TRBV21-1 to TRBJ1-2; TRBD1, the table's D call, was not compared with the DNA. TRBV21-1 is labeled a pseudogene. The CDR3 spans 12 residues, counting both ends. The CDR3 sequence: CASRDTNYGYTL.

The table lists this clonotype with many counts. The rearrangement links TRBV29-1 to TRBJ2-7, with 7 bases that match TRBD1. CDR1 and CDR2 (germline): SQVTM, ANQGSEA. The V gene end was trimmed by 7 bases and the J gene end by 0 bases; junction bases not matched to a gene: 6. This CDR3 comprises 13 residues. Written as DNA, the CDR3 is TGCAGCGCCGGACAGGTGGACTCCTACGAGCAGTACTTC. Translation gives CSAGQVDSYEQYF.

For the CDR3, the DNA is TGTGCCAGCAACCCAGCGGGGAACTCCTACAATGAGCAGTTCTTC. This gives the protein CASNPAGNSYNEQFF. This chain links TRBV9 with TRBJ2-1, with TRBD2 matching 7 bases. Per germline, CDR1 SGDLS and CDR2 YYNGEE. The J segment lost 0 bases and the V segment lost 6 bases, leaving 6 bases of the junction unmatched. The CDR3 runs to 15 residues. The whole variable domain, filled in from reference TRBV9 and TRBJ2-1, reads DSGVTQTPKHLITATGQRVTLRCSPRSGDLSVYWYQQSLDQGLQFLIQYYNGEERAKGNILERFSAQQFPDLHSELNLSSLELGDSALYFCASNPAGNSYNEQFFGPGTRLTVL.